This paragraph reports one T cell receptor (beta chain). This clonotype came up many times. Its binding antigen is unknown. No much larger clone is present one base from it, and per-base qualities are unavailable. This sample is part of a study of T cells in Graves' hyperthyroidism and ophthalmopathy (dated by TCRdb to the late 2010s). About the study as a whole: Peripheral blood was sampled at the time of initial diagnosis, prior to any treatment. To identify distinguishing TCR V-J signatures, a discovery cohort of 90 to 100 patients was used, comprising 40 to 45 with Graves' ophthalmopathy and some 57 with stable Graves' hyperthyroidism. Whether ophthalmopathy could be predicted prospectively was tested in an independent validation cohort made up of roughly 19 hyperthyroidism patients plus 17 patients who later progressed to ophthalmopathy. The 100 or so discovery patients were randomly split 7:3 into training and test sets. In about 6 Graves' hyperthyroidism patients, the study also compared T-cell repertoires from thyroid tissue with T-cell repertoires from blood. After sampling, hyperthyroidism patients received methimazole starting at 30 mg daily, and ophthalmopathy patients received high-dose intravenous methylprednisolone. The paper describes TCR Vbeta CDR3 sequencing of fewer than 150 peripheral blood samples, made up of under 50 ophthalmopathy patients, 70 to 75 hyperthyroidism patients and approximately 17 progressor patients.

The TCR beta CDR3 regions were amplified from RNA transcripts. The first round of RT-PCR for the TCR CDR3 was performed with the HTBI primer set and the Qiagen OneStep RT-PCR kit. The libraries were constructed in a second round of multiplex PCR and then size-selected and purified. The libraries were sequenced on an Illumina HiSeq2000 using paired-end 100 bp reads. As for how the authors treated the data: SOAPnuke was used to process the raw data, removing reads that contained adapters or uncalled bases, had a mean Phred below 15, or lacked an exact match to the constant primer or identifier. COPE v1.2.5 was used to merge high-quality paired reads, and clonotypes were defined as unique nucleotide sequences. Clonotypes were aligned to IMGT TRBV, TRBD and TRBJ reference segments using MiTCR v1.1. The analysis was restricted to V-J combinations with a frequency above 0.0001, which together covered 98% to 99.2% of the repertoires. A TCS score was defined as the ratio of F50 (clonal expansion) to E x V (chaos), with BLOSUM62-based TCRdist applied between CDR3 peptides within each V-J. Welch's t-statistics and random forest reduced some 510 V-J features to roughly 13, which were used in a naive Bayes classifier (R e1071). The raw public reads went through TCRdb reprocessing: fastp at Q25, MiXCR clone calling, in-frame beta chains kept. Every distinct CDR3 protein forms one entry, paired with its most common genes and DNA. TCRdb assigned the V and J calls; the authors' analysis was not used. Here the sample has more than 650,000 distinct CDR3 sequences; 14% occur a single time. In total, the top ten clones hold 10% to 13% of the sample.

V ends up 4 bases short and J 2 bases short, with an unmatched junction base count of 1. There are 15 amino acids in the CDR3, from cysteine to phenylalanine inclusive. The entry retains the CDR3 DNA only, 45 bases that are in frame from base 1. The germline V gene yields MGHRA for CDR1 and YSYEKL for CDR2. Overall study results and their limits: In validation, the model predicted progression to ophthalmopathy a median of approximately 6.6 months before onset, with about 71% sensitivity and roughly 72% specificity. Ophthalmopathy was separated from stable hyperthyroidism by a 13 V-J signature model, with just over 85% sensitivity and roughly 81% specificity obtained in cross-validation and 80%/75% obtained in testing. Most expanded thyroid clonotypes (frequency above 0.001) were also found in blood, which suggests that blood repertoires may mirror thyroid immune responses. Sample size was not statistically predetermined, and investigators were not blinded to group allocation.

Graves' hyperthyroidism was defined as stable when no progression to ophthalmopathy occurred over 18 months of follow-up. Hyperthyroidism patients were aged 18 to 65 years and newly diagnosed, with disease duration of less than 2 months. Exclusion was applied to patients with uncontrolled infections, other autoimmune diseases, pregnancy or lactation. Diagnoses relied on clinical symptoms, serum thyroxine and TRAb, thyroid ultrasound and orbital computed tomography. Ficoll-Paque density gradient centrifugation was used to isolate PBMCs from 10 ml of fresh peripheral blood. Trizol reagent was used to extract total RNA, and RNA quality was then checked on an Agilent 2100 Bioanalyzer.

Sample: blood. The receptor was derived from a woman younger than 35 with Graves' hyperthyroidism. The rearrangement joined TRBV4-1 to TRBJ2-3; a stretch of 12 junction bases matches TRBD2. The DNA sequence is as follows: TGCGCCAGCAGCCGGACTAGCGGGGACACAGATACGCAGTATTTT. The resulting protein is CASSRTSGDTDTQYF.